One T cell receptor (beta chain) is described in this entry. What it binds is not known. V was pared by 5 bases and J by 2 bases, with 6 bases of the junction left unmatched. The CDR3 is 14 residues long. Germline CDR1 reads MNHEY; CDR2 reads SMNVEV (reference sequence). PCR employed 60 Vbeta and 13 Jbeta primers. The data were produced by immunoSEQ multiplex PCR, yet TCRdb's version contains in-frame clones alone and is incomplete. The sample holds 200,000 or so clones, approximately 78% seen once. These data belong to a study of cytomegalovirus exposure and HLA in healthy donors. Notes on the study in general: The authors enumerated over 150 TCR beta chains as linked to cytomegalovirus. A later analysis linked a missense variant in DCLRE1C to the trimming of TCR beta V and J genes. Clonal expansion, a later analysis showed, was greater in HLA-associated TCR beta chains than in equally common others.

This TCR derives from a woman aged 40 to 50 in good health and CMV-seronegative. J is TRBJ2-7 and V is TRBV27; 7 positions match TRBD1. The specimen was PBMCs. In nucleotides, the CDR3 is TGTGCCAGCAGTCAACCGGGACAGCCCTACGAGCAGTACTTC. Translated: CASSQPGQPYEQYF.